A single sample is the source of the 5 T cell receptor beta chains below, sequenced in a study of OX40 agonist ivuxolimab in advanced cancers. Data came from immunoSEQ multiplex PCR; TCRdb stores just in-frame clones and leaves some out. This sample carries more than 65,000 clones, roughly 82% of them seen once, and the ten largest clones take 1.1%. The specimen comprised CD4+ or CD8+ T cells sorted from blood, sampled in a trial of the OX40 agonist ivuxolimab. The receptors shown here come from an adult with an advanced solid tumor such as melanoma, head and neck, liver or kidney cancer.

The sample holds a few counts of this clone. The chain recombines TRBV18 with TRBJ1-1, with D possibly being TRBD1 (6 bases). CDR3 length: 14 amino acids. Deletions cut 4 bases from V and 5 bases from J, with 14 bases between. Germline V gene data show CDR1 as KGHSH and CDR2 as LQKENI. The CDR3 coding sequence is TGTGCCAGCTCACAGGGACAAATTCGTACTGAAGCTTTCTTT. It is translated as CASSQGQIRTEAFF.

The chain carries TRBV10-3 and TRBJ1-1; no clear D gene. The germline gives CDR1 ENHRY, CDR2 SYGVKD. The CDR3 has 13 residues. Trimming pared 11 bases from V and 0 bases from J, leaving 13 bases between. The CDR3 loop is CASSLGMNTEAFF. The CDR3 DNA reads as TGTGCCTCGTCCCTGGGGATGAACACTGAAGCTTTCTTT.

V and J are TRBV6-6 and TRBJ1-4; no clear D. V dropped 0 bases and J dropped 3 bases, with 8 bases sitting between them. Germline V gene lookup returns CDR1 MNHNY and CDR2 SVGAGI (reference sequence). This CDR3 comprises 15 residues. CDR3 amino acids: CASSYSGVANEKLFF. The CDR3 DNA sequence: TGTGCCAGCAGTTACTCGGGCGTCGCTAATGAAAAACTGTTTTTT.

Turning to this clone: Other DNA sequences from this sample encode an identical CDR3 as well. This sequence joins TRBV11-2 and TRBJ2-7; no clear D. Germline CDR1 SGHAT, CDR2 FQNNGV. The CDR3 extends over 13 amino acids. V lost 5 bases and J 12 bases, leaving 20 bases between the germline ends. CDR3 in amino acids: CASSVTWQQTPYF. In DNA form, the CDR3 reads TGTGCCAGCAGCGTTACATGGCAACAGACCCCGTACTTC. Supplemented by reference TRBV11-2 and TRBJ2-7, the full variable domain reads EAGVAQSPRYKIIEKRQSVAFWCNPISGHATLYWYQQILGQGPKLLIQFQNNGVVDDSQLPKDRFSAERLKGVDSTLKIQPAKLEDSAVYLCASSVTWQQTPYFGPGTRLTVT.

The V call is TRBV6-5, the J call TRBJ2-7, with D possibly TRBD1 on 5 matching bases. Trimming left V 2 bases short and J 1 base short, with 12 bases between. Germline assignment: CDR1 MNHEY and CDR2 SVGAGI. The CDR3 has 15 residues. This chain's CDR3 is CASSYGQGASYEQYF. As DNA, the CDR3 is TGTGCCAGCAGTTACGGGCAGGGTGCTTCCTACGAGCAGTACTTC.